This T cell receptor (beta chain) appears in the sequencing data of a study of early T cells in non-severe SARS-CoV-2 infection. Unique molecular identifiers tagged individual cDNA molecules. Each CDR3 protein is one row after TCRdb ran MiXCR on the 5' RACE reads. The sample includes approximately 90,000 distinct CDR3 sequences, approximately 16% seen only once; the top ten take 5.1%. This CDR3 contains 17 residues. Germline loops: CDR1 MNHNY, CDR2 SVGAGI (reference sequence). Germline trimming cut 6 bases from V and 5 bases from J; bases unmatched to any gene: 12. This clonotype was observed a few times.

The rearrangement links TRBV6-6 to TRBJ2-4; 11 nucleotides line up with TRBD2. The receptor comes from an adult who was a healthcare worker with PCR-confirmed SARS-CoV-2 infection or an uninfected control (not recorded which). This specimen was whole blood, taken at baseline. The CDR3 DNA reads as TGTGCCAGCAGGCGGGACCCTATAGCGGGAGGGGAAAACATTCAGTACTTC. It specifies CASRRDPIAGGENIQYF.